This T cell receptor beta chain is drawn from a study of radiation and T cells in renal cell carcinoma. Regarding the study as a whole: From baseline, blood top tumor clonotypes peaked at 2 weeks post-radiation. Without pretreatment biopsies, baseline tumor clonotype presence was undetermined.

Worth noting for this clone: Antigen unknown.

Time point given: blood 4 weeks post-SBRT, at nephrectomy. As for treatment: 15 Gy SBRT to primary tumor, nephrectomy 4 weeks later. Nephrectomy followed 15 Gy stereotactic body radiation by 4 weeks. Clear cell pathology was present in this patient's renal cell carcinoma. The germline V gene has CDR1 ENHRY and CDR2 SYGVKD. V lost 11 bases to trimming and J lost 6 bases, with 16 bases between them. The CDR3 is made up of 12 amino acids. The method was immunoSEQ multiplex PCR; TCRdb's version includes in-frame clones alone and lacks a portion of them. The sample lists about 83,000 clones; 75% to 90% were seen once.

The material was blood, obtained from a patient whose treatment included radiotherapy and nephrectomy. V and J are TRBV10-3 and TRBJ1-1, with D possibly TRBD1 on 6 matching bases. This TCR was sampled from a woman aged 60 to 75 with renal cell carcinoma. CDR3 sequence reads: CARRGVPSEAFF. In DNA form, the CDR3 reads TGTGCCCGGAGGGGGGTCCCGTCTGAAGCTTTCTTT.